The rows below give T cell receptor beta chains drawn from one sample of a study of PD-L1 blockade in urothelial cancer. Method: immunoSEQ multiplex PCR; TCRdb's copy keeps in-frame clones and lacks some. This table holds over 100,000 clones, 75% to 95% found once. The sequenced sample was PBMCs, obtained around atezolizumab (anti-PD-L1) treatment. The receptors shown here come from a man in his 60s with urothelial cancer. CDR3s include the opening cysteine and the closing phenylalanine or tryptophan. D genes are given only for firm matches. Rows may omit the clone size; those that give it use once, few, many or a size class.

clone size: .
J gene: TRBJ2-2
V gene: TRBV28
D gene: .
CDR3 protein: CASSSSARVTGELFF
CDR3 DNA: TGTGCCAGCAGTTCTAGCGCAAGGGTCACCGGGGAGCTGTTTTTT

clone size: .
J gene: TRBJ2-4
V gene: TRBV7-2
D gene: TRBD2
CDR3 protein: CASSSSGGGNIQYF
CDR3 DNA: TGTGCCAGCAGTTCTAGCGGGGGGGGAAACATTCAGTACTTC

clone size: .
J gene: TRBJ2-7
V gene: TRBV7-8
D gene: TRBD1
CDR3 protein: CASSLERGRNYEQYF
CDR3 DNA: TGTGCCAGCAGCTTAGAGAGGGGGCGCAACTACGAGCAGTACTTC

clone size: .
J gene: TRBJ1-1
V gene: TRBV9
D gene: .
CDR3 protein: CASSPRQVSNTEAFF
CDR3 DNA: TGTGCCAGCAGCCCTCGACAGGTTTCGAACACTGAAGCTTTCTTT

clone size: .
J gene: TRBJ2-3
V gene: TRBV7-9
D gene: TRBD2
CDR3 protein: CASSSTSGPSVSQYF
CDR3 DNA: TGTGCCAGCAGCTCTACTAGCGGCCCGTCGGTGTCGCAGTATTTT

clone size: .
J gene: TRBJ1-2
V gene: TRBV10-3
D gene: .
CDR3 protein: CAISESVTTDTYGYTF
CDR3 DNA: TGTGCCATCAGTGAGTCGGTGACAACGGATACCTATGGCTACACCTTC

clone size: .
J gene: TRBJ1-4
V gene: TRBV5-8
D gene: .
CDR3 protein: CASSRRDRDAGKLFF
CDR3 DNA: TGTGCCAGCAGCAGGCGGGACCGCGATGCGGGAAAACTGTTTTTT

clone size: .
J gene: TRBJ2-1
V gene: TRBV19
D gene: .
CDR3 protein: CAPRVPPRGRCNEQFF
CDR3 DNA: TGTGCCCCCCGAGTCCCGCCCAGGGGTAGGTGTAATGAGCAGTTCTTC

clone size: .
J gene: TRBJ2-3
V gene: TRBV7-3
D gene: TRBD1
CDR3 protein: CASSSTGGNYPDTQYF
CDR3 DNA: TGTGCCAGCAGCTCGACAGGGGGCAATTATCCAGATACGCAGTATTTT

clone size: .
J gene: TRBJ2-2
V gene: TRBV11-3
D gene: .
CDR3 protein: CASSSHTTGELFF
CDR3 DNA: TGTGCCAGCAGCTCCCACACCACCGGGGAGCTGTTTTTT

clone size: .
J gene: TRBJ1-5
V gene: TRBV7-2
D gene: TRBD1
CDR3 protein: CASSPLGQGAVQPQHF
CDR3 DNA: TGTGCCAGCAGCCCCCTTGGACAGGGGGCGGTTCAGCCCCAGCATTTT

clone size: .
J gene: TRBJ2-7
V gene: TRBV6-4
D gene: TRBD1
CDR3 protein: CASSGDRSYEQYF
CDR3 DNA: TGTGCCAGCAGTGGGGACAGGTCCTACGAGCAGTACTTC

clone size: .
J gene: TRBJ2-7
V gene: TRBV11-2
D gene: TRBD2
CDR3 protein: CASSLESGGEQYF
CDR3 DNA: TGTGCCAGCAGCTTAGAATCGGGAGGGGAGCAGTACTTC

clone size: .
J gene: TRBJ2-1
V gene: TRBV11-2
D gene: TRBD1
CDR3 protein: CASSLVGFGQGGNEQFF
CDR3 DNA: TGTGCCAGCAGCTTAGTAGGATTCGGACAGGGGGGCAATGAGCAGTTCTTC

clone size: .
J gene: TRBJ2-7
V gene: TRBV5-5
D gene: .
CDR3 protein: CASSSLVRTADYEQYF
CDR3 DNA: TGTGCCAGCAGCTCCTTAGTGCGGACAGCTGATTACGAGCAGTACTTC

clone size: .
J gene: TRBJ1-3
V gene: TRBV6-1
D gene: TRBD1
CDR3 protein: CASRGQGAPGNTIYF
CDR3 DNA: TGTGCCAGCAGGGGACAGGGGGCCCCTGGAAACACCATATATTTT

clone size: once
J gene: TRBJ1-1
V gene: TRBV5-8
D gene: .
CDR3 protein: CASRAGGAQGSEAFF
CDR3 DNA: TGTGCCAGCAGAGCTGGAGGGGCGCAGGGCTCTGAAGCTTTCTTT

clone size: .
J gene: TRBJ1-2
V gene: TRBV5-4
D gene: TRBD1
CDR3 protein: CASRIGTGVRANYGYTF
CDR3 DNA: TGTGCCAGCCGAATAGGGACAGGGGTCCGGGCTAACTATGGCTACACCTTC

clone size: .
J gene: TRBJ2-5
V gene: TRBV14
D gene: TRBD2
CDR3 protein: CASSQDRTSREETQYF
CDR3 DNA: TGTGCCAGCAGCCAAGATCGGACTAGCAGAGAAGAGACCCAGTACTTC

clone size: .
J gene: TRBJ2-1
V gene: TRBV15
D gene: .
CDR3 protein: CATSRDPVAYNEQFF
CDR3 DNA: TGTGCCACCAGCAGAGATCCGGTAGCCTACAATGAGCAGTTCTTC

clone size: .
J gene: TRBJ2-1
V gene: TRBV19
D gene: TRBD2
CDR3 protein: CASRGLAGVHNEQFF
CDR3 DNA: TGTGCCAGTAGGGGACTAGCGGGAGTCCACAATGAGCAGTTCTTC

clone size: .
J gene: TRBJ2-7
V gene: TRBV18
D gene: TRBD1
CDR3 protein: CASSPPAPLTGSREQYF
CDR3 DNA: TGTGCCAGCTCACCCCCCGCCCCTTTGACAGGGTCAAGGGAGCAGTACTTC

clone size: .
J gene: TRBJ2-1
V gene: TRBV11-3
D gene: TRBD1
CDR3 protein: CASSSRTGGYNEQFF
CDR3 DNA: TGTGCCAGCAGCTCCCGAACAGGGGGATACAATGAGCAGTTCTTC

clone size: .
J gene: TRBJ2-5
V gene: TRBV5-1
D gene: TRBD1
CDR3 protein: CASSGTGVGETQYF
CDR3 DNA: TGCGCCAGCAGCGGGACAGGGGTGGGAGAGACCCAGTACTTC

clone size: once
J gene: TRBJ1-1
V gene: TRBV4-2
D gene: .
CDR3 protein: CASSQDTAENTEAFF
CDR3 DNA: TGTGCCAGCAGCCAAGATACAGCTGAGAACACTGAAGCTTTCTTT